The present T cell receptor beta chain was sequenced within a study of blood T cells in healthy people across ages. Sample-barcoded 5' priming and a J-beta primer mix drove a second PCR of 7 to 11 cycles. Every sample produced at least 2.5 million CDR3-containing paired-end reads. TCRdb reprocessed the 5' RACE reads via MiXCR and lists one record per CDR3 protein. The sample has 850,000 to 1,000,000 distinct CDR3 sequences, roughly 52% seen once; the top ten hold over 10%. The V gene's germline CDR1 is MNHEY and CDR2 SVGEGT. V lost 4 bases, J lost 2 bases, and 13 bases lay in between. The CDR3 runs 15 residues. Healthy Russian Caucasian donors spanned ages about 6 to 100 years. No fewer than 7 million PBMCs went into each sample.

The sequenced material came from blood. The chain employs TRBV6-2 or TRBV6-3 and TRBJ2-3, with no clear D. The receptor's source is a man under 40 in good health. Here the CDR3 DNA reads TGTGCCAGCAGTTTTTGGGCAGACCCCACAGATACGCAGTATTTT. Residues: CASSFWADPTDTQYF.